The sequence of this T cell receptor beta chain was determined in a study of beta chain features in type 1 diabetes. CDR1 and CDR2 from the germline V gene are LNHDA and SQIVND (reference sequence). CDR3 length equals 15 residues. J gave up 10 bases and V 5 bases, and 8 bases lay outside the gene matches. To note about this clone: As yet, its antigen is unknown.

The study, taken as a whole, reports: VDJ junctions from patients with type 1 diabetes contained fewer insertions and more deletions. In every one of the four CD4+ subsets, TCRB CDR3s were moderately but significantly shorter in Type 1 diabetes patients. Any HLA effect on TCRB rearrangement was left unresolved by small sub-analyses.

Of the isolated RNA, all was reverse transcribed, and so the sequenced material was expressed TCRB transcripts. Profiled with immunoSEQ multiplex PCR; TCRdb holds only in-frame clones, not every one. The sample lists about 340,000 clones, around an eighth seen once, with approximately 0.016% in the top ten. This chain uses TRBV19 with TRBJ2-1, with 13 nucleotides matching TRBD2. The clonotype was recovered from a woman aged 18-29 years with type 1 diabetes. Sequenced material: naive CD4+ T cells from blood. The CDR3 coding sequence is TGTGCCAGTAGTTCGGGACTAGCGGGACGGTCAGAGCAGTTCTTC. Translating it yields CASSSGLAGRSEQFF.